These 21 T cell receptor beta chains share one sample of origin, sequenced in a study of T cell responses to AZD1222 COVID-19 vaccine. The repertoire was sequenced with immunoSEQ multiplex PCR; TCRdb's copy has only in-frame clones and lacks some. The sample records about 150,000 clones, nearly 95% being singletons. This sample comprised peripheral blood, obtained on day 0 of AZD1222 vaccination. These receptors were taken from an adult in good health.

The J gene is TRBJ1-3, the V gene TRBV28; D uncertain. The CDR3 is 13 residues long. CDR1 is MDHEN and CDR2 is SYDVKM in the germline V gene. Deletions cut 8 bases from V and 0 bases from J, with 8 bases between. The CDR3 reads CASGWSSGNTIYF. CDR3 bases: TGTGCCAGCGGGTGGAGCTCTGGAAACACCATATATTTT.

CDR3: CASSGGRELDTQYF. The CDR3 nucleotides read TGTGCCAGCAGCGGCGGGCGGGAGCTTGATACGCAGTATTTT. V is TRBV5-4 and J is TRBJ2-3, with 7 bases identical to TRBD2. CDR3 size: 14 residues. The V segment lost 4 bases and the J segment 6 bases; nucleotides outside the gene matches: 8. From germline, CDR1 is SGHNT and CDR2 YYREEE (reference sequence).

The V and J genes are TRBV4-1 and TRBJ1-1; 7 positions agree with TRBD1. After removal of 0 bases from V and 4 bases from J, the junction contained 8 bases not matched to a gene. The CDR3 runs 16 residues. Germline assignment: CDR1 MGHRA and CDR2 YSYEKL. Written as DNA, the CDR3 is TGCGCCAGCAGCCAAGACAGGGGGGTTGTGGGCACTGAAGCTTTCTTT. This encodes CASSQDRGVVGTEAFF.

J is TRBJ1-2 and V is TRBV11-2; possible D gene TRBD1, 6 bases. The germline V and J ends were trimmed by 5 bases and 0 bases, with 13 bases remaining between them. CDR1 SGHAT and CDR2 FQNNGV come from the germline V gene. CDR3 length: 15 residues. The CDR3 DNA reads TGTGCCAGCAGCACCACAGGGCTTTCTAACTATGGCTACACCTTC. This translates into CASSTTGLSNYGYTF.

The chain has TRBV4-1 and TRBJ1-5; D is undetermined. V lost 0 bases and J 6 bases, leaving 9 bases between the germline ends. The CDR3 extends over 14 amino acids. Germline V CDR1 and CDR2: MGHRA, YSYEKL. CDR3 protein: CASSQEPHGQPQHF. The CDR3 DNA reads as TGCGCCAGCAGCCAAGAACCCCACGGTCAGCCCCAGCATTTT.

The rearrangement links TRBV4-3 to TRBJ1-5; D unresolved. The length of the CDR3 is 16 residues. Deletions cut 0 bases from V and 4 bases from J, with 13 bases between. The V gene's germline CDR1 is LGHNA and CDR2 YSLEER. The CDR3 coding sequence is TGCGCCAGCAGCCAAGATTCAGGTGGGCAGAATCAGCCCCAGCATTTT. Translating gives CASSQDSGGQNQPQHF.

This chain's CDR3 is CASRPARDRRNTIYF. CDR3 DNA: TGTGCCAGCAGACCCGCCCGGGACAGAAGAAACACCATATATTTT. V usage is TRBV6-6 and J usage is TRBJ1-3; 7 nucleotides line up with TRBD1. The V gene end was trimmed by 6 bases and the J gene end by 5 bases; junction bases not matched to a gene: 10. The germline V gene encodes CDR1 MNHNY and CDR2 SVGAGI (reference sequence). This CDR3 comprises 15 residues.

The chain links TRBV19 to TRBJ1-5, with a weak D call TRBD1 (5 bases). The CDR3 runs to 13 residues. Germline V gives CDR1 LNHDA, CDR2 SQIVND (reference sequence). V was pared by 5 bases and J by 7 bases, with 12 bases between. CDR3 protein: CASSPGTQQPQHF. In DNA, the CDR3 is TGTGCCAGTAGTCCGGGGACCCAGCAGCCCCAGCATTTT.

This chain uses TRBV7-9 with TRBJ2-7; 9 bases fit TRBD2. This CDR3 has 15 amino acids. Germline assignment: CDR1 SEHNR and CDR2 FQNEAQ (reference sequence). Trimming took 5 bases from V and 0 from J; bases not matched to a gene: 5. CDR3 DNA sequence: TGTGCCAGCAGCCGTAAAGCGGGGGGCTCCTACGAGCAGTACTTC. Amino acid sequence: CASSRKAGGSYEQYF.

This chain links TRBV3-1 (or the pseudogene TRBV3-2) with TRBJ2-7, with no clear D. Germline CDR1 LGHDT, CDR2 YNNKEL (reference sequence). The V and J ends lost 0 bases and 4 bases respectively, with 4 bases between them. The CDR3 runs 12 residues. CDR3 nucleotides: TGTGCCAGCAGCCAAGAGGGGTACGAGCAGTACTTC. This sequence encodes CASSQEGYEQYF.

V usage is TRBV28 and J usage is TRBJ2-7; 12 positions match TRBD2. The length of the CDR3 is 15 residues. After removal of 9 bases from V and 2 bases from J, the junction contained 8 bases not matched to a gene. Germline CDR1 is MDHEN and CDR2 is SYDVKM. The DNA of the CDR3 is TGTGCCAGTTTGACTAGCGGGAGCACTGCCTACGAGCAGTACTTC. Translated: CASLTSGSTAYEQYF. The full variable domain, with the rest looked up from reference TRBV28 and TRBJ2-7, is DVKVTQSSRYLVKRTGEKVFLECVQDMDHENMFWYRQDPGLGLRLIYFSYDVKMKEKGDIPEGYSVSREKKERFSLILESASTNQTSMYLCASLTSGSTAYEQYFGPGTRLTVT.

V is TRBV9 and J is TRBJ2-1; the match to TRBD2 covers 7 bases. Germline V CDR1 and CDR2: SGDLS, YYNGEE. This CDR3 is 15 amino acids long. The V gene end was trimmed by 0 bases and the J gene end by 3 bases; junction bases not matched to a gene: 3. The CDR3 bases are TGTGCCAGCAGCGTAGGGCAGCGGGGCTACAATGAGCAGTTCTTC. Translated, it gives CASSVGQRGYNEQFF. Combining the CDR3 with reference TRBV9 and TRBJ2-1 gives the whole variable domain DSGVTQTPKHLITATGQRVTLRCSPRSGDLSVYWYQQSLDQGLQFLIQYYNGEERAKGNILERFSAQQFPDLHSELNLSSLELGDSALYFCASSVGQRGYNEQFFGPGTRLTVL.

This clone was counted only a few times. This sequence joins TRBV28 and TRBJ1-6; no reliable D call. V lost 8 bases, J lost 7 bases, and 12 bases lay in between. Germline values: CDR1 MDHEN, CDR2 SYDVKM. This CDR3 has 13 residues. Here the CDR3 DNA reads TGTGCCAGCGCCTCCCCAGTCAATTCACCCCTCCACTTT. Amino acid sequence: CASASPVNSPLHF.

In this sample, this clone turned up many times. The chain joins TRBV4-2 to TRBJ2-1; no definite D call. CDR3 length: 14 amino acids. Trimming removed 0 bases at V and 5 bases at J, with 8 bases between. Germline V gene data show CDR1 as LGHNA and CDR2 as YNFKEQ. The CDR3 protein is CASSQDMADNEQFF. The DNA for the CDR3 is TGTGCCAGCAGCCAAGATATGGCGGACAATGAGCAGTTCTTC.

The V gene is TRBV7-9, the J gene TRBJ2-7; the D gene is possibly TRBD2 (5 bases). From germline, CDR1 is SEHNR and CDR2 FQNEAQ (reference sequence). Trimming left V 4 bases short and J 4 bases short, with 8 bases between. This CDR3 comprises 12 residues. CDR3 nucleotide sequence: TGTGCCAGCAGCTCGGGATTGTACGAGCAGTACTTC. It yields the protein CASSSGLYEQYF. Supplemented by reference TRBV7-9 and TRBJ2-7, the full variable domain reads DTGVSQNPRHKITKRGQNVTFRCDPISEHNRLYWYRQTLGQGPEFLTYFQNEAQLEKSRLLSDRFSAERPKGSFSTLEIQRTEQGDSAMYLCASSSGLYEQYFGPGTRLTVT.

The chain combines TRBV5-8 with TRBJ1-3, with D unresolved. Germline V gene lookup returns CDR1 SGHTS and CDR2 YDEGEE. The V gene lost 9 bases and the J gene lost 0 bases, with 13 bases spanning the gap. The length of the CDR3 is 14 residues. The CDR3 loop is CANESGFSGNTIYF. Written as DNA, the CDR3 is TGTGCCAACGAGTCGGGGTTCTCTGGAAACACCATATATTTT.

This chain links TRBV4-1 with TRBJ2-7, with a tentative D call TRBD1 (6 bases). CDR3 size: 16 residues. Trimming cost V 0 bases and J 1 base, with 13 bases left between them. CDR1 is MGHRA and CDR2 is YSYEKL in the germline V gene. The CDR3 is CASSQDRGTHSYEQYF. Here the CDR3 DNA reads TGCGCCAGCAGCCAAGATCGAGGGACACATTCCTACGAGCAGTACTTC.

V usage is TRBV21-1 and J usage is TRBJ1-2. TRBV21-1 is a known pseudogene. There are 16 residues in the CDR3. Here the CDR3 DNA reads TGTGCCAGCAGCAAAAGGGTCGGGCGGGCCAACTATGGCTACACCTTC. Its protein is CASSKRVGRANYGYTF.

The rearrangement uses TRBV2 and TRBJ2-1; the match to TRBD2 covers 16 bases. Germline V lookup: CDR1 SNHLY, CDR2 FYNNEI. Losses at the gene ends were 6 bases for V and 6 bases for J; bases not matched to a gene: 2. The CDR3 loop spans 15 amino acids. CDR3 protein: CASRGLAGGRNEQFF. The CDR3 DNA is TGTGCCAGCAGGGGACTAGCGGGAGGGCGCAATGAGCAGTTCTTC.

The CDR3 DNA follows: TGTGCCAGTAGTAGGGACACCAGCGAAAAACTGTTTTTT. Encoded protein: CASSRDTSEKLFF. The chain joins TRBV19 to TRBJ1-4; TRBD1 is a possible D gene (6 bases). Between the trimmed V and J ends, which lost 4 bases and 8 bases, there was a span of 11 bases. Per germline, CDR1 LNHDA and CDR2 SQIVND (reference sequence). This CDR3 region has 13 residues.

This sequence joins TRBV9 and TRBJ1-3; no clear D. Germline V CDR1 and CDR2: SGDLS, YYNGEE. There are 14 residues in the CDR3. V lost 6 bases to trimming and J lost 1 base, with 11 bases between them. Here the CDR3 DNA reads TGTGCCAGCAACAAAGGAGGGTCTGGAAACACCATATATTTT. The encoded protein is CASNKGGSGNTIYF.